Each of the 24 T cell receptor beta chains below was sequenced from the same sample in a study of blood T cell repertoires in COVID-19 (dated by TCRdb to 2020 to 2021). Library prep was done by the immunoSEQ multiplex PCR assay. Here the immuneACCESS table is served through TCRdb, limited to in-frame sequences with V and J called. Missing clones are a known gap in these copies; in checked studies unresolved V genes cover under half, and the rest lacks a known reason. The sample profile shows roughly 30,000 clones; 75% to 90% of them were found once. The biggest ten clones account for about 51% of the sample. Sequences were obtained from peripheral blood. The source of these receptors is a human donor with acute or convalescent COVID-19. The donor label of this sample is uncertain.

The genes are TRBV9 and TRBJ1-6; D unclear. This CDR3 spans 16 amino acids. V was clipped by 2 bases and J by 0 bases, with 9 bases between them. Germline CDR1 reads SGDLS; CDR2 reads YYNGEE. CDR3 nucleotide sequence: TGTGCCAGCAGCGTGAGGCCGAGCTCCTATAATTCACCCCTCCACTTT. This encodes CASSVRPSSYNSPLHF.

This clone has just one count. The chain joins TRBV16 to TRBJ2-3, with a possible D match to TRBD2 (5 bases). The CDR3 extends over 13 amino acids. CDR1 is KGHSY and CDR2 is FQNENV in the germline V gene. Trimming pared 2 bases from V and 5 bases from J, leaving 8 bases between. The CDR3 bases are TGTGCCAGCAGCCAAGGACTGGGAGATACGCAGTATTTT. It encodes CASSQGLGDTQYF.

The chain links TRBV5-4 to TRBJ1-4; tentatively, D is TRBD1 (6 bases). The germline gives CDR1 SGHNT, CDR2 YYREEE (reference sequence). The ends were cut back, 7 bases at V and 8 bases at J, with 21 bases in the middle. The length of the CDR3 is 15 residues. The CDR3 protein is CASPAWTDWDEKLFF. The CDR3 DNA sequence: TGTGCCAGCCCCGCCTGGACAGACTGGGACGAAAAACTGTTTTTT.

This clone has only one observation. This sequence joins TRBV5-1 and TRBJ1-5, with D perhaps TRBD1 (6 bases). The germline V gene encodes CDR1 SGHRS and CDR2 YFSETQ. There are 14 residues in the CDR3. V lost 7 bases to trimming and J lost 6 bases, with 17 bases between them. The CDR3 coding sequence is TGCGCCAGCCGTCTAACGGGGGGGGCTCAGCCCCAGCATTTT. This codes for CASRLTGGAQPQHF.

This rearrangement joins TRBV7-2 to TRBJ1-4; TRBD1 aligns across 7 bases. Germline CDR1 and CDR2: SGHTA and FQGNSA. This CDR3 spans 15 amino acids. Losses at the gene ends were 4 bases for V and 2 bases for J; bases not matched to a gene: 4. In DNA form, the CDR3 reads TGTGCCAGCAGCTCCCAGACAGGGACTAATGAAAAACTGTTTTTT. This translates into CASSSQTGTNEKLFF. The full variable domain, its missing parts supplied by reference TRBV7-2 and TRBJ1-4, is GAGVSQSPSNKVTEKGKDVELRCDPISGHTALYWYRQSLGQGLEFLIYFQGNSAPDKSGLPSDRFSAERTGGSVSTLTIQRTQQEDSAVYLCASSSQTGTNEKLFFGSGTQLSVL.

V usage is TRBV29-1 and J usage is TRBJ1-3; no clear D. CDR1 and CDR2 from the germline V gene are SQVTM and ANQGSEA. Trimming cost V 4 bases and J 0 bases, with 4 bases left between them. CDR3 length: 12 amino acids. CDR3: CSVGISGNTIYF. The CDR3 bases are TGCAGCGTTGGTATCTCTGGAAACACCATATATTTT. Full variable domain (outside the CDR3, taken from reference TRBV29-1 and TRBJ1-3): SAVISQKPSRDICQRGTSLTIQCQVDSQVTMMFWYRQQPGQSLTLIATANQGSEATYESGFVIDKFPISRPNLTFSTLTVSNMSPEDSSIYLCSVGISGNTIYFGEGSWLTVV.

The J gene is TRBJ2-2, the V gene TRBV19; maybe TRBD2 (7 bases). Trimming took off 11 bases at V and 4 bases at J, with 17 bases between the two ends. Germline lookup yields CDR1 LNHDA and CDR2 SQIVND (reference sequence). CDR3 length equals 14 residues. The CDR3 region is CASGAGAGTGELFF. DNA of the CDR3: TGTGCCTCCGGGGCGGGGGCCGGCACCGGGGAGCTGTTTTTT. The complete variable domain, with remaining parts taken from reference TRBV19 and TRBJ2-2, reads DGGITQSPKYLFRKEGQNVTLSCEQNLNHDAMYWYRQDPGQGLRLIYYSQIVNDFQKGDIAEGYSVSREKKESFPLTVTSAQKNPTAFYLCASGAGAGTGELFFGEGSRLTVL.

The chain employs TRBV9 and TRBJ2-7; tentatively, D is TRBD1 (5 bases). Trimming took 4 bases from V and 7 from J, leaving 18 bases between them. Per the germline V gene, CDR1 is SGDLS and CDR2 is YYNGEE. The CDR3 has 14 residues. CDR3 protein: CASSSTAQGWEQYF. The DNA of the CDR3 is TGTGCCAGCAGCTCGACAGCCCAAGGTTGGGAGCAGTACTTC.

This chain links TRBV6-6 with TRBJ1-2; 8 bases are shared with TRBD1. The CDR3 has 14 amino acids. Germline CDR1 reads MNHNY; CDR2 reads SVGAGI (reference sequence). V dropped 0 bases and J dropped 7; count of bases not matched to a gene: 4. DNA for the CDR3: TGTGCCAGCAGTTACTCTAGAGACAGGGGTGGCTACACCTTC. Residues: CASSYSRDRGGYTF.

This chain's CDR3 is CASSYSEPGSYEQYF. DNA of the CDR3: TGTGCCAGCAGTTACTCGGAGCCGGGTTCCTACGAGCAGTACTTC. This chain links TRBV6-5 with TRBJ2-7; no clear D. The CDR3 is 15 amino acids. V was shortened by 0 bases and J by 1 base, with 10 bases between the two germline ends. Germline values: CDR1 MNHEY, CDR2 SVGAGI.

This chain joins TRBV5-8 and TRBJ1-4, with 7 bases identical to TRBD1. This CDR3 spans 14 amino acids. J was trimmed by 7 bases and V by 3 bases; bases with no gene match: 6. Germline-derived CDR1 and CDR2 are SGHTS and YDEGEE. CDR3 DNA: TGTGCCAGCAGCTCGGACAGGTGGGGTGAAAAACTGTTTTTT. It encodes CASSSDRWGEKLFF. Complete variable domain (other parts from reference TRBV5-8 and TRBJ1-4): EAGVTQSPTHLIKTRGQQATLRCSPISGHTSVYWYQQALGLGLQFLLWYDEGEERNRGNFPPRFSGRQFPNYSSELNVNALELEDSALYLCASSSDRWGEKLFFGSGTQLSVL.

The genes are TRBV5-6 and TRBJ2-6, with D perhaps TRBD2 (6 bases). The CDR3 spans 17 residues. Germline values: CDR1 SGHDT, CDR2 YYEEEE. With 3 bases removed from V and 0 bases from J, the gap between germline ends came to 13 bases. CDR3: CASSWTAGHSGANVLTF. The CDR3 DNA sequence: TGTGCCAGCAGCTGGACCGCGGGGCACTCTGGGGCCAACGTCCTGACTTTC.

CDR3 sequence: CASSLDGEGGETQYF. In DNA form, the CDR3 reads TGCGCCAGCAGCTTGGACGGTGAGGGTGGAGAGACCCAGTACTTC. The rearrangement links TRBV5-1 to TRBJ2-5; possible D gene TRBD2, 5 bases. The V and J ends lost 0 bases and 4 bases respectively, with 13 bases between them. The CDR3 loop spans 15 amino acids. Per germline, CDR1 SGHRS and CDR2 YFSETQ.

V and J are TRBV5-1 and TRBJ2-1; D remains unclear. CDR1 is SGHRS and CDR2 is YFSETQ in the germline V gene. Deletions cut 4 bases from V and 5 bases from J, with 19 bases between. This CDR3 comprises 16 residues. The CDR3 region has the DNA TGCGCCAGCAGCGCCTCAGAAATCCCAGGTCACAATGAGCAGTTCTTC. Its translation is CASSASEIPGHNEQFF.

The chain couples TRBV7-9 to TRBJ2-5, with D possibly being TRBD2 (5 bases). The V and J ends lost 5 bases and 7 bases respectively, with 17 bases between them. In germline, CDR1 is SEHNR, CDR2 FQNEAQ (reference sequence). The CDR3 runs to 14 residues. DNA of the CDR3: TGTGCCAGCAGCATGGACTCAAGGCGAAGGACCCAGTACTTC. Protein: CASSMDSRRRTQYF.

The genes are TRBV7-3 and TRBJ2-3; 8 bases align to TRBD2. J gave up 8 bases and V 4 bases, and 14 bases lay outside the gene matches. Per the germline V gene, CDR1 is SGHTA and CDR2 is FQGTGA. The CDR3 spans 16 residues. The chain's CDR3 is CASSSSLAGSQGTQYF. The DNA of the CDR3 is TGTGCCAGCAGCTCCTCCCTAGCGGGCTCCCAGGGTACGCAGTATTTT.

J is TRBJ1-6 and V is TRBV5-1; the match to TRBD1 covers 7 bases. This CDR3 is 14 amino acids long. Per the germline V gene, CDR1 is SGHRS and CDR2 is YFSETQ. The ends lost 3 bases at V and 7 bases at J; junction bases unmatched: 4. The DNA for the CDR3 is TGCGCCAGCAGCTCCGACAGGGAGAATTCACCCCTCCACTTT. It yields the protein CASSSDRENSPLHF.

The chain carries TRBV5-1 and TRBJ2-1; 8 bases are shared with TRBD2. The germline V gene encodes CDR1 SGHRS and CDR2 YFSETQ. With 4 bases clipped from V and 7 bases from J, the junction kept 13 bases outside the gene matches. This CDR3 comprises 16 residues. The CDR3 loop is CASSQIPGLGENEQFF. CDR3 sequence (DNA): TGCGCCAGCAGCCAAATTCCGGGACTAGGGGAGAATGAGCAGTTCTTC.

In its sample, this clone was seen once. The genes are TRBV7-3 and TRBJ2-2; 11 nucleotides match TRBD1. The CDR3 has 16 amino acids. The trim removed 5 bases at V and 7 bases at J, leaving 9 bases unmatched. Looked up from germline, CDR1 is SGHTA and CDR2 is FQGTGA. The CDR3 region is CASSETGTGGGGELFF. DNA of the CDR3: TGTGCCAGCAGCGAAACCGGGACAGGGGGTGGCGGGGAGCTGTTTTTT.

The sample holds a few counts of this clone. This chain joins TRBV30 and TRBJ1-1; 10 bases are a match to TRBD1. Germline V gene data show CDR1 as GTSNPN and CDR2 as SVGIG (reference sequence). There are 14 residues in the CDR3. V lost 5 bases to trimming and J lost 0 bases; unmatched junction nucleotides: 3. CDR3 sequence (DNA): TGTGCCTGGGGGACAGGGGCGATGAACACTGAAGCTTTCTTT. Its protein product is CAWGTGAMNTEAFF. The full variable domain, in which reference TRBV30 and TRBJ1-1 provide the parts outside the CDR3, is SQTIHQWPATLVQPVGSPLSLECTVEGTSNPNLYWYRQAAGRGLQLLFYSVGIGQISSEVPQNLSASRPQDRQFILSSKKLLLSDSGFYLCAWGTGAMNTEAFFGQGTRLTVV.

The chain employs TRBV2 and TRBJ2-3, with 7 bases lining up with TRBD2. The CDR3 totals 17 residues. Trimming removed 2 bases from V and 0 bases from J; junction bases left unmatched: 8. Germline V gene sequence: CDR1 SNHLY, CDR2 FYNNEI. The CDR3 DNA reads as TGTGCCAGCAGTGAAAACCCTAGCGGCAGTAGCACAGATACGCAGTATTTT. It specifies CASSENPSGSSTDTQYF.

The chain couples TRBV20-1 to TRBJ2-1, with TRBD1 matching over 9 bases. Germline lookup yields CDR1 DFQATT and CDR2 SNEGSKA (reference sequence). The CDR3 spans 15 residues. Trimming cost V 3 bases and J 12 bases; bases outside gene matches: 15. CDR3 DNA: TGCAGTGCTAGTCGGGACAGGGTCCCCGGTAATCGGCAGTTCTTC. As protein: CSASRDRVPGNRQFF.

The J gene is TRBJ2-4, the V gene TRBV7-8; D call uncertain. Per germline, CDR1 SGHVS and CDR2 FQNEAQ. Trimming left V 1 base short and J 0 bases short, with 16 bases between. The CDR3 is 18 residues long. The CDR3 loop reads CASSLGLQLELAKNIQYF. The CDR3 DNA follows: TGTGCCAGCAGCTTAGGTCTTCAATTAGAGCTAGCCAAAAACATTCAGTACTTC.

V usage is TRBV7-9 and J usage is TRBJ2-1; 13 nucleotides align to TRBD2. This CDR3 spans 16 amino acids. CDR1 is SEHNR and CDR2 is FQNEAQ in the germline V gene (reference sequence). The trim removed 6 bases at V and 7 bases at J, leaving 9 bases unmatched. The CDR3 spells CASSRLAGGIVNEQFF. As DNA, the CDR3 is TGTGCCAGCAGTCGACTAGCGGGGGGTATTGTAAATGAGCAGTTCTTC.